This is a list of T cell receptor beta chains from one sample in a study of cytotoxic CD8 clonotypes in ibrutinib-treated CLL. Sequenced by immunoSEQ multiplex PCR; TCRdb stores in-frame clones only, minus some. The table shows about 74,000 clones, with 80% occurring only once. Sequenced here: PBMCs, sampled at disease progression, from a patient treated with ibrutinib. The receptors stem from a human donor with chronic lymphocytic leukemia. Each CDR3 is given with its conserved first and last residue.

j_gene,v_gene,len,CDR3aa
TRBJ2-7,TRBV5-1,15,CASNHGGSGVYEQYF
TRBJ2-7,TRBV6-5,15,CASSYRRTRAYEQYF
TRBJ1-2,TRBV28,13,CATQPGQIYGYTF
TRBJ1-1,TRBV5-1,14,CASSWTGGSTEAFF
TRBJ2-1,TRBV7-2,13,CASSLRMILEQFF
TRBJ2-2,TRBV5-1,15,CASRLAGGPGGELFF
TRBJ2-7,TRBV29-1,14,CSVAVRQGGHEQYF
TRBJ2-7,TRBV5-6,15,CASSDGPTGSYEQYF
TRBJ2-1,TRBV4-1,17,CASSQGFFRGVGNEQFF
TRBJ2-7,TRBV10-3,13,CAIRVAGGYEQYF
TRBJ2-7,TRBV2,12,CASSEGYYEQYF
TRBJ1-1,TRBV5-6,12,CASSIDRAEAFF
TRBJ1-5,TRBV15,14,CATSSVSGLQPQHF
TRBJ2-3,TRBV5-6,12,CASSLAADTQYF
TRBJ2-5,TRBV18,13,CASSWTVQETQYF
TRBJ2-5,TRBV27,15,CASSLLAGAKETQYF
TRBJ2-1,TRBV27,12,CASSPGGNEQFF
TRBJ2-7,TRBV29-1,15,CSVAESGRAGNEQYF
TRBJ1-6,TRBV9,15,CASSPARGYNSPLHF
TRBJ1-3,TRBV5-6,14,CASSLSGTLSTIYF
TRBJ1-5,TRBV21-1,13,CASMLGSNQPQHF
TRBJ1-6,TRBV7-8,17,CASSPTGTANYNSPLHF
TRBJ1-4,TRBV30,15,CAWSAFRQGNEKLFF
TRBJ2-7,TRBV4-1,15,CASSQDLEVGYEQYF
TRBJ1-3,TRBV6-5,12,CATSGSGNTIYF
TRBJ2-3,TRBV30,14,CAWSRSRRTDTQYF
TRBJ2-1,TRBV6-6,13,CATQQGSGNEQFF
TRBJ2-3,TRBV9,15,CASSVGVGATDTQYF
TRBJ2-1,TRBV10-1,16,CASSESSGGSYNEQFF